The 6 T cell receptor beta chains below were found in one sample sequenced in a study of blood T cell repertoires in COVID-19. TCRdb's copy holds only in-frame clones and misses some; the assay was immunoSEQ multiplex PCR. The sample records roughly 250,000 clones, approximately 90% being singletons. The sequenced sample consisted of peripheral blood. These TCRs come from a woman aged 40 to 50 who had recovered from COVID-19.

The chain links TRBV25-1 to TRBJ1-1; D possibly corresponds to TRBD1 (6 bases). Between the trimmed V and J ends, which lost 8 bases and 3 bases, there was a span of 19 bases. Germline V gene sequence: CDR1 MGHDK, CDR2 SYGVNS. This CDR3 contains 15 residues. The CDR3 nucleotides are TGTGCCAGCCCCAACGATTCAGGGGACGACACTGAAGCTTTCTTT. This translates into CASPNDSGDDTEAFF.

The chain couples TRBV7-2 to TRBJ2-2; 8 bases map to TRBD2. Germline lookup yields CDR1 SGHTA and CDR2 FQGNSA. J lost 7 bases, V lost 0 bases, and 10 bases had no gene match. The CDR3 runs to 17 residues. The CDR3 nucleotides read TGTGCCAGCAGCTTAGCAAGATTCGGACTAGCCGACGGGGAGCTGTTTTTT. It specifies CASSLARFGLADGELFF.

V gene TRBV5-1 combines with J gene TRBJ1-4; 8 nucleotides match TRBD1. J was trimmed by 6 bases and V by 2 bases; bases with no gene match: 3. This CDR3 contains 14 residues. The germline gives CDR1 SGHRS, CDR2 YFSETQ. CDR3: CASSLSGGDEKLFF. As DNA, the CDR3 is TGCGCCAGCAGCTTATCAGGGGGCGATGAAAAACTGTTTTTT.

The chain uses TRBV2 and TRBJ2-7, with D perhaps matching TRBD1 (7 bases). CDR1 SNHLY and CDR2 FYNNEI come from the germline V gene. The CDR3 runs 14 residues. The CDR3 protein is CAPHRGTANYEQYF. As DNA, the CDR3 is TGTGCTCCGCACCGGGGGACAGCCAACTACGAGCAGTACTTC.

The V call is TRBV29-1, the J call TRBJ1-2; D uncertain. CDR1 is SQVTM and CDR2 is ANQGSEA in the germline V gene. Trimming took off 7 bases at V and 8 bases at J, with 14 bases between the two ends. The CDR3 is 11 amino acids. The CDR3 protein is CSAGPREGYTF. CDR3 sequence (DNA): TGCAGCGCTGGGCCCCGGGAGGGCTACACCTTC. Full variable domain (missing parts from reference TRBV29-1 and TRBJ1-2): SAVISQKPSRDICQRGTSLTIQCQVDSQVTMMFWYRQQPGQSLTLIATANQGSEATYESGFVIDKFPISRPNLTFSTLTVSNMSPEDSSIYLCSAGPREGYTFGSGTRLTVV.

The chain joins TRBV5-1 to TRBJ2-1; 8 bases are a match to TRBD2. Germline assignment: CDR1 SGHRS and CDR2 YFSETQ. The junction had 15 bases not matched to a gene; V was cut back by 2 bases and J by 5 bases. The CDR3 has 18 amino acids. CDR3 sequence (DNA): TGCGCCAGCAGCTTTACGGGCAGGGTTGGAGCGGGAGACAATGAGCAGTTCTTC. Residues: CASSFTGRVGAGDNEQFF.